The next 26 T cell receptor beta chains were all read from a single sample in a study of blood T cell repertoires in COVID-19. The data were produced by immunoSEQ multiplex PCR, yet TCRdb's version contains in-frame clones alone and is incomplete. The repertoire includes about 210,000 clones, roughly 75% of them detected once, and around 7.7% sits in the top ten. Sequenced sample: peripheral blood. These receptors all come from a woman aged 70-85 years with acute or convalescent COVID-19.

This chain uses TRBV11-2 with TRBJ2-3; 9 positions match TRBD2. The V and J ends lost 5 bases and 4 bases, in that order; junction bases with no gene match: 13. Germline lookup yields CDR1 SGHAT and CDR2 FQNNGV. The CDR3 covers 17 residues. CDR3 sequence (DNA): TGTGCCAGCAGCCTCCGCCGTGGGGGCGGGGGGGCAGATACGCAGTATTTT. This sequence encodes CASSLRRGGGGADTQYF.

In DNA form, the CDR3 reads TGTGCCAGCAGTTACGAAGGACAGGGGAGGGAAAAACTGTTTTTT. Translating it yields CASSYEGQGREKLFF. V and J are TRBV6-5 and TRBJ1-4, with 9 positions matching TRBD1. Germline V gene sequence: CDR1 MNHEY, CDR2 SVGAGI. Trimming took 2 bases from V and 8 from J; bases not matched to a gene: 6. The CDR3 length is 15 residues.

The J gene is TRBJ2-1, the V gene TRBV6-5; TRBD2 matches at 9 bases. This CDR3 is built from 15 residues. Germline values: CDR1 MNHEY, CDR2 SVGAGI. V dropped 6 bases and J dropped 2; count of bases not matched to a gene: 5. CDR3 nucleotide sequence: TGTGCCAGCAGAGAGGCGGGGGGGCCCTACAATGAGCAGTTCTTC. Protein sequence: CASREAGGPYNEQFF.

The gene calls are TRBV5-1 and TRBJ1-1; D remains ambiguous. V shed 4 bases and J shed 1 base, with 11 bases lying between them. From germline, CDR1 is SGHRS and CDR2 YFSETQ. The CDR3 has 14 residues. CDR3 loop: CASSRSTGNTEAFF. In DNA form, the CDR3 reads TGCGCCAGCAGCAGAAGTACCGGGAACACTGAAGCTTTCTTT. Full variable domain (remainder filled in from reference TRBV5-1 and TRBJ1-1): KAGVTQTPRYLIKTRGQQVTLSCSPISGHRSVSWYQQTPGQGLQFLFEYFSETQRNKGNFPGRFSGRQFSNSRSEMNVSTLELGDSALYLCASSRSTGNTEAFFGQGTRLTVV.

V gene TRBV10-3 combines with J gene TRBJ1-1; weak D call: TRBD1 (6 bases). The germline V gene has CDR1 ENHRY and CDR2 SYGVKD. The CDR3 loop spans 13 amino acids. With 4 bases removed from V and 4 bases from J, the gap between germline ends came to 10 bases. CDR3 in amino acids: CAISGDTVTEAFF. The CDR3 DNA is TGTGCCATCAGTGGGGACACAGTCACTGAAGCTTTCTTT.

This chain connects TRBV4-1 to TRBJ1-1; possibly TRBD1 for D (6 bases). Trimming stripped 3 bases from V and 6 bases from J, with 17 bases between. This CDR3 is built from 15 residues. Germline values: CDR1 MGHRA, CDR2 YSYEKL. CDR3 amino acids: CASSQAGGAVSEAFF. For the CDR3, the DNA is TGCGCCAGCAGCCAGGCGGGGGGGGCGGTCTCTGAAGCTTTCTTT.

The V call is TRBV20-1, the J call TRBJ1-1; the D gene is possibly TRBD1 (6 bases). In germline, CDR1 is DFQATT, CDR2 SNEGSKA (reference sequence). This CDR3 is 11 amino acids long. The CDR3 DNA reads TGCAGCCTAGGGGGGAACACTGAAGCTTTCTTT. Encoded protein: CSLGGNTEAFF.

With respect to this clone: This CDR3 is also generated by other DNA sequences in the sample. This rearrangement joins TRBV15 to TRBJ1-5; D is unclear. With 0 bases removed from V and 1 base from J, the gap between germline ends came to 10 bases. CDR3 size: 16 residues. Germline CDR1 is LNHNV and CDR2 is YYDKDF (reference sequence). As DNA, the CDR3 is TGTGCCACCAGCAGAGATGGGCCCGACAGCAATCAGCCCCAGCATTTT. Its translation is CATSRDGPDSNQPQHF.

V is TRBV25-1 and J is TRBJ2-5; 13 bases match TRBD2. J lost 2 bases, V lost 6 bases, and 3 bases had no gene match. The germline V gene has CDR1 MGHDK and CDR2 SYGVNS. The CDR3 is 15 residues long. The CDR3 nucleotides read TGTGCCAGCAGGAGGACTAGCGGGGGACAAGAGACCCAGTACTTC. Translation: CASRRTSGGQETQYF.

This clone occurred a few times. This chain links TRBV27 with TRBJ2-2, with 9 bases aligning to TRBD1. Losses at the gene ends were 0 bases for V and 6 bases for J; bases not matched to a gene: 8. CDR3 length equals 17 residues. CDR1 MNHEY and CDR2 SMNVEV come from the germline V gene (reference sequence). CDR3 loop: CASSLSATGGTPGELFF. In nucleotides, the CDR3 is TGTGCCAGCAGTTTATCCGCAACAGGGGGCACGCCCGGGGAGCTGTTTTTT.

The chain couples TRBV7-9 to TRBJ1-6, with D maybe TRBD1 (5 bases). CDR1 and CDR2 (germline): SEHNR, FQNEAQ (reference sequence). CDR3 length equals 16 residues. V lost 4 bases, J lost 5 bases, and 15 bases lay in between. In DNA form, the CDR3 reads TGTGCCAGCAGCTCACCCGATGGGGGGAATAATTCACCCCTCCACTTT. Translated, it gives CASSSPDGGNNSPLHF.

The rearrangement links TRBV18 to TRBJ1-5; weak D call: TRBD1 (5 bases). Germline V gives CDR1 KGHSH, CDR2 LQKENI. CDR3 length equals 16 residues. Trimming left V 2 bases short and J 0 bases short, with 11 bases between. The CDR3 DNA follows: TGTGCCAGCTCACCAGTGGACAAGCATAGCAATCAGCCCCAGCATTTT. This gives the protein CASSPVDKHSNQPQHF.

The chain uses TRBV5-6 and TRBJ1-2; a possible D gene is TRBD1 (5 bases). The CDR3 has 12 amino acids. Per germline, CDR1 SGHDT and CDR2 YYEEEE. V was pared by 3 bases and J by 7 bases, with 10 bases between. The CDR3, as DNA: TGTGCCAGCAGCTCGGACACGATTGGCTACACCTTC. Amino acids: CASSSDTIGYTF.

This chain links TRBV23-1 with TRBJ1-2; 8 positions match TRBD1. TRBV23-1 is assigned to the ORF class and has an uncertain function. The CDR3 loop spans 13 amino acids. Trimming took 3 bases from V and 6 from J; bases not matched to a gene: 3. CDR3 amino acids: CASSQPGGDGYTF. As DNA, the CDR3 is TGCGCCAGCAGTCAGCCAGGGGGCGATGGCTACACCTTC.

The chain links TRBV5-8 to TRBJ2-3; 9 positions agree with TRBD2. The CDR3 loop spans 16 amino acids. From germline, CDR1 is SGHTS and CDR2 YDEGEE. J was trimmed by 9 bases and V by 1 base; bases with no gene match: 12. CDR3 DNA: TGTGCCAGCAGCTTGACCCTACTAGCGGCGGGGGGGACGCAGTATTTT. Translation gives CASSLTLLAAGGTQYF.

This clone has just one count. The CDR3 spells CASSKGVVTDTQYF. CDR3 sequence (DNA): TGTGCCAGCAGCAAAGGGGTGGTCACAGATACGCAGTATTTT. The chain uses TRBV6-5 and TRBJ2-3, with D possibly TRBD1 on 5 matching bases. V was shortened by 6 bases and J by 2 bases, with 12 bases between the two germline ends. The CDR3 consists of 14 residues. The germline gives CDR1 MNHEY, CDR2 SVGAGI.

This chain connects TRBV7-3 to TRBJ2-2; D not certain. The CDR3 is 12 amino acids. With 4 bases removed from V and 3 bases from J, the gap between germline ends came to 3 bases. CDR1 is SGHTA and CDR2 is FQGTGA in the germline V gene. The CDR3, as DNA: TGTGCCAGCAGCTCTCACACCGGGGAGCTGTTTTTT. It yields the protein CASSSHTGELFF.

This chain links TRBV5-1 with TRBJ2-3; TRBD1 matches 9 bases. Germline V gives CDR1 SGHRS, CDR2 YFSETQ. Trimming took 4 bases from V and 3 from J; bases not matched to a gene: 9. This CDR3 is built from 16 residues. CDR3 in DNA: TGCGCCAGCAGCGCTGGGGACAGGGTGCATACAGATACGCAGTATTTT. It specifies CASSAGDRVHTDTQYF.

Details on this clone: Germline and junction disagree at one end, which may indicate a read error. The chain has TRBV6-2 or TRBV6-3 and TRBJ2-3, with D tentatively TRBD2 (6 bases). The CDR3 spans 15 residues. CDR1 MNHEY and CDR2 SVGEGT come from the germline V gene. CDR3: CASSHSGTSTDTQYF. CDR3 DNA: TGTGCCAGCAGTCACTCGGGGACTAGCACAGATACGCAGTATTTT.

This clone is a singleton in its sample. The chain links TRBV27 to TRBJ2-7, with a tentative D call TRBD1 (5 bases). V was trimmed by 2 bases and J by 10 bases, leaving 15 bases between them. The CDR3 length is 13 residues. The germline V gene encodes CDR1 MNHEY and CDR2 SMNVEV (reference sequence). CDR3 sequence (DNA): TGTGCCAGCAGTTTAAAAGGGGTGGGGCCCCAGTACTTC. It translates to CASSLKGVGPQYF.

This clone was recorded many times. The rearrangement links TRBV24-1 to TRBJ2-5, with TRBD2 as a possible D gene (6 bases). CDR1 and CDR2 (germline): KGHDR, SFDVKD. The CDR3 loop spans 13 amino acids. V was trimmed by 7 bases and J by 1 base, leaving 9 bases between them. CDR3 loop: CATRGTLQETQYF. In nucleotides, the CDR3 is TGTGCCACCAGGGGGACTCTCCAAGAGACCCAGTACTTC.

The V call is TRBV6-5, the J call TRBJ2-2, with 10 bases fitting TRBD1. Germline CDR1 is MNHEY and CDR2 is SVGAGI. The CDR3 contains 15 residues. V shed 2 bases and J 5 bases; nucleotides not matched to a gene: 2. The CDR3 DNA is TGTGCCAGCAGTTACCCGGGACAGGGGACCGGGGAGCTGTTTTTT. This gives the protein CASSYPGQGTGELFF.

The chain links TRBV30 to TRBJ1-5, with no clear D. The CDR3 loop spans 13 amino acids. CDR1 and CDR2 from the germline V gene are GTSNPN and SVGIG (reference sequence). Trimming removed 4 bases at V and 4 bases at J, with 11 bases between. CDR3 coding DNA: TGTGCCTGGACGGGAGGGAATAATCAGCCCCAGCATTTT. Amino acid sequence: CAWTGGNNQPQHF.

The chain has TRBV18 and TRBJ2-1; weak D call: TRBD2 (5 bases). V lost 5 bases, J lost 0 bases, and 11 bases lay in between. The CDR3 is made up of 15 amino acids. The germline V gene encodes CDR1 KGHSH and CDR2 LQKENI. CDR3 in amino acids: CASSGLGSSYNEQFF. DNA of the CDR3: TGTGCCAGCTCAGGTTTAGGGAGCTCCTACAATGAGCAGTTCTTC.

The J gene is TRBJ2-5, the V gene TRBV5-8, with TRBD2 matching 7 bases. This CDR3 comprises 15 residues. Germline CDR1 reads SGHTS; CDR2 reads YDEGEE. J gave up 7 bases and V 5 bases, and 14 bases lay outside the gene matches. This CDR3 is CASRFGSGTRGTQYF. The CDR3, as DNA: TGTGCCAGCAGGTTTGGAAGCGGGACCCGGGGGACCCAGTACTTC.

The CDR3: CASSLDPPGGSGANVLTF. CDR3 bases: TGTGCCAGCAGCTTAGATCCCCCAGGGGGCTCTGGGGCCAACGTCCTGACTTTC. The genes are TRBV7-2 and TRBJ2-6; 7 bases agree with TRBD1. Germline-derived CDR1 and CDR2 are SGHTA and FQGNSA. The V segment lost 1 base and the J segment 0 bases; nucleotides outside the gene matches: 6. The CDR3 spans 18 residues.